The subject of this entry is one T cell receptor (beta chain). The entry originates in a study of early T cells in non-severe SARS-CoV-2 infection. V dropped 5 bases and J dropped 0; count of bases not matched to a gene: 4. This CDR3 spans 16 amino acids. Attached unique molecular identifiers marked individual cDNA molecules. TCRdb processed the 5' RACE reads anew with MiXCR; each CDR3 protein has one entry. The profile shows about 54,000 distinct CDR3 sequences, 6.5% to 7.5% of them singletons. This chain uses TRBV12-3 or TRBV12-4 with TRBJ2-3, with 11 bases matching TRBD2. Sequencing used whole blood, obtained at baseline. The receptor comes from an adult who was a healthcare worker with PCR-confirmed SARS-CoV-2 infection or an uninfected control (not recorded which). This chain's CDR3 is CASSPGTSGSTDTQYF. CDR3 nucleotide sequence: TGTGCCAGCAGTCCGGGGACTAGCGGTAGCACAGATACGCAGTATTTT.